This record looks at one T cell receptor beta chain sequence and its context. Its cognate antigen is unknown. The CDR3 is 15 residues long. Germline CDR1 is SGHRS and CDR2 is YFSETQ. V lost 3 bases to trimming and J lost 2 bases, with 13 bases between them. This entry is derived from a study of shared clonotypes between healthy human individuals. Broader study findings: The small donor group covered limited genetic and exposure diversity. Estimated richness was generally greater in naive than memory subsets. Depth was large, yet rarefaction showed that sorted-subset sequencing was incomplete.

Produced via immunoSEQ multiplex PCR; TCRdb's table is partial and in-frame only. The sample lists approximately 1,500,000 clones, 95% to 99% occurring once. The chain recombines TRBV5-1 with TRBJ2-3; the D is unclear. The sample was naive CD4+ T cells sorted from blood. The subset: CD45RA+ positively selected. The clonotype comes from a young man in good health. CDR3 bases: TGCGCCAGCAGCTCGGAACGTTTATTCACAGATACGCAGTATTTT. Protein product: CASSSERLFTDTQYF.